This T cell receptor beta chain stems from a study of neurological immune-mediated disorders. Noted time point: longitudinal time-point 3. Many counts were recorded for this clonotype. TCRdb re-derived calls from the 5' RACE reads in MiXCR, one entry per CDR3 protein. The table has roughly 100,000 distinct CDR3 sequences, approximately 11% seen once. CDR3 length equals 14 residues. The germline V gene has CDR1 ENHRY and CDR2 SYGVKD. The V gene lost 4 bases and the J gene lost 7 bases, with 16 bases spanning the gap. The origin of this receptor is a female donor with HTLV-1-associated myelopathy (HAM/TSP). Sequenced input: PBMCs. The chain couples TRBV10-3 to TRBJ2-5; D is perhaps TRBD1 (6 bases). CDR3 protein: CAISAGTPEGTQYF. The DNA of the CDR3 is TGTGCCATCAGTGCTGGGACACCCGAAGGGACCCAGTACTTC.